This T cell receptor (beta chain) was captured in a study of Graves' ophthalmopathy and Graves' hyperthyroidism. This clonotype was seen repeatedly, ten times or more. V was pared by 6 bases and J by 4 bases, with 1 base of the junction left unmatched. This CDR3 is 12 amino acids long. Germline CDR1 and CDR2: MNHNS and SASEGT. The authors amplified TCR beta CDR3 regions from RNA transcripts. HTBI primers were employed in first-round RT-PCR, then a second-round multiplex PCR followed. TCRdb called the multiplex PCR reads again in MiXCR, with one record for every CDR3 protein. The data show under 800,000 distinct CDR3 sequences, 20% to 25% seen once.

This TCR was sampled from a woman aged 18 to 35 with stable Graves' hyperthyroidism. Some clones in this sample may be carry-over from other donors' samples. The specimen was peripheral blood. The chain has TRBV6-1 and TRBJ2-5; 8 positions match TRBD1. This CDR3 is CASSDRGETQYF. The CDR3, as DNA: TGTGCCAGCAGCGACAGGGGAGAGACCCAGTACTTC.